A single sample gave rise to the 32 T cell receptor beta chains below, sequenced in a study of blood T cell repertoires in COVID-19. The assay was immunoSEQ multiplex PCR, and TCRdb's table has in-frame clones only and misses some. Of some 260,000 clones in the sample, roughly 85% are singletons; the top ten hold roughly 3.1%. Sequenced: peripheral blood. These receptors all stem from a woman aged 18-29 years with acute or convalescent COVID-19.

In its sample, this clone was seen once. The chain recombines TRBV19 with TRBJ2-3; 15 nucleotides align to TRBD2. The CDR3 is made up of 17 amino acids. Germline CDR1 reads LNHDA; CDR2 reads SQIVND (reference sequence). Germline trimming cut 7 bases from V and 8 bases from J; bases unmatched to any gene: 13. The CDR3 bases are TGTGCCAGTAAAGGACTAGCGGGAGGGCCGGTTTCGGGTACGCAGTATTTT. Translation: CASKGLAGGPVSGTQYF.

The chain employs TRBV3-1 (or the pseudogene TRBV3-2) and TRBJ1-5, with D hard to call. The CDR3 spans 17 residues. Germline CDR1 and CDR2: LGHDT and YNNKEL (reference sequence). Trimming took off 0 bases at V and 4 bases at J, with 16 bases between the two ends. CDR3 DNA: TGTGCCAGCAGCCAAGATGTATCTGAGGGTGTTAATCAGCCCCAGCATTTT. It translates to CASSQDVSEGVNQPQHF.

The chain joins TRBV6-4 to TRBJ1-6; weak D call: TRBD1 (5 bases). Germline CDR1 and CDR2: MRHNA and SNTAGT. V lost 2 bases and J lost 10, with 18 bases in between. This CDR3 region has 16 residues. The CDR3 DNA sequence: TGTGCCAGCAGTGACCGCCCGGACGGGGGTGGGTCACCCCTCCACTTT. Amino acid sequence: CASSDRPDGGGSPLHF.

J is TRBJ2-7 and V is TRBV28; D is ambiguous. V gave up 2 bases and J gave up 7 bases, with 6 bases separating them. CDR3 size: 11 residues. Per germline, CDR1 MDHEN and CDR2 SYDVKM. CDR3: CASSLAWEQYF. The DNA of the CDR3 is TGTGCCAGCAGTTTAGCGTGGGAGCAGTACTTC.

CDR3 in DNA: TGTGCCAGCACAGCCGAGGGCCTAATAAATTCACCCCTCCACTTT. Translation: CASTAEGLINSPLHF. The chain employs TRBV6-5 and TRBJ1-6; D unresolved. V gave up 7 bases and J gave up 7 bases, with 17 bases separating them. Germline V CDR1 and CDR2: MNHEY, SVGAGI. This CDR3 is built from 15 residues.

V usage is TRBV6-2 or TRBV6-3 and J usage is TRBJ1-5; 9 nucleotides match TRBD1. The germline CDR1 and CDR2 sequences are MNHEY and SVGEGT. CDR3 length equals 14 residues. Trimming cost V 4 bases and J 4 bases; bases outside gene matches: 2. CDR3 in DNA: TGTGCCAGCAGTTCCGGGACAGGGAATCAGCCCCAGCATTTT. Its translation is CASSSGTGNQPQHF.

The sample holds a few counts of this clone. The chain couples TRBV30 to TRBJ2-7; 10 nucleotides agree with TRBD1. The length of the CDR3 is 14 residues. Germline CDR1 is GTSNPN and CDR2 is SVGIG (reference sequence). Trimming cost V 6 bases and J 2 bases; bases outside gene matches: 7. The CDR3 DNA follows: TGTGCCTGTGGAACGGGACAGGGGACCTACGAGCAGTACTTC. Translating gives CACGTGQGTYEQYF.

The DNA of the CDR3 is TGTGCCAGCAGCCAAACTTACGAGCAGTACTTC. This sequence encodes CASSQTYEQYF. This chain uses TRBV5-5 with TRBJ2-7, with D unclear. The germline CDR1 and CDR2 sequences are SGHKS and YYEKEE (reference sequence). The CDR3 has 11 amino acids. Trimming took 4 bases from V and 4 from J, leaving 6 bases between them. Variable domain in full (rest from reference TRBV5-5 and TRBJ2-7): DAGVTQSPTHLIKTRGQQVTLRCSPISGHKSVSWYQQVLGQGPQFIFQYYEKEERGRGNFPDRFSARQFPNYSSELNVNALLLGDSALYLCASSQTYEQYFGPGTRLTVT.

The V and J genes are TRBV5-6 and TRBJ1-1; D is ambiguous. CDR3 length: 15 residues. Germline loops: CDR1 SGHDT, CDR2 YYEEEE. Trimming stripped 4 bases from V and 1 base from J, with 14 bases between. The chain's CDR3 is CASSPMDFTNTEAFF. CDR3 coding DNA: TGTGCCAGCAGCCCGATGGACTTTACGAACACTGAAGCTTTCTTT.

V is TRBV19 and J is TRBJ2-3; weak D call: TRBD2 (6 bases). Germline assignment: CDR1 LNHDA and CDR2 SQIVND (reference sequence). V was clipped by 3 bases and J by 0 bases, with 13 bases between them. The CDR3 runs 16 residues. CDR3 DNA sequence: TGTGCCAGTAGTATGTTCTCCGGGGGTAGCACAGATACGCAGTATTTT. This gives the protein CASSMFSGGSTDTQYF.

CDR3 protein: CASSPLAPGSYNEQFF. DNA of the CDR3: TGTGCCAGTAGTCCCCTAGCGCCAGGGAGTTACAATGAGCAGTTCTTC. The V gene is TRBV19, the J gene TRBJ2-1; possible D gene TRBD2, 6 bases. Germline V gene sequence: CDR1 LNHDA, CDR2 SQIVND (reference sequence). Trimming stripped 5 bases from V and 4 bases from J, with 18 bases between. This CDR3 has 16 amino acids.

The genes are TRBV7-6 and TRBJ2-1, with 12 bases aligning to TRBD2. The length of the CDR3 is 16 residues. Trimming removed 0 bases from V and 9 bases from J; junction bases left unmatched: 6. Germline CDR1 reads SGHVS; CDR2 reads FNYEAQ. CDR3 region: CASSLAGLAGGGEQFF. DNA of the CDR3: TGTGCCAGCAGCTTAGCGGGGCTAGCGGGAGGGGGTGAGCAGTTCTTC.

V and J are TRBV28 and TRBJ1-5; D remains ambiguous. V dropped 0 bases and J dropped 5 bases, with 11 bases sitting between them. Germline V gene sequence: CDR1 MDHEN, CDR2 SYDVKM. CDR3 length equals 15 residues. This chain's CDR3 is CASSLWGSGDQPQHF. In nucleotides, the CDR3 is TGTGCCAGCAGTTTATGGGGGTCCGGGGATCAGCCCCAGCATTTT. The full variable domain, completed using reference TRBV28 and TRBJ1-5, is DVKVTQSSRYLVKRTGEKVFLECVQDMDHENMFWYRQDPGLGLRLIYFSYDVKMKEKGDIPEGYSVSREKKERFSLILESASTNQTSMYLCASSLWGSGDQPQHFGDGTRLSIL.

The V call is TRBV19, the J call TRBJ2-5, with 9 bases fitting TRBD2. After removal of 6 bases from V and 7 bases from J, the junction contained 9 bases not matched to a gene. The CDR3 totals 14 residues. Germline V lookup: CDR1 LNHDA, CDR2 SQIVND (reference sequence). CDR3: CASSSSGLAGTQYF. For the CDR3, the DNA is TGTGCCAGTAGCTCTTCGGGACTAGCAGGGACCCAGTACTTC.

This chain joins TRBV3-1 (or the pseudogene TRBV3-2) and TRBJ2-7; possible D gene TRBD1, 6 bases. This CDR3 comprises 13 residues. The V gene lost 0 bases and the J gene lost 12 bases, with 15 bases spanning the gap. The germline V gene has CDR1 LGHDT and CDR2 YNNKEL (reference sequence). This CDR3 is CASSQEGAGKLYF. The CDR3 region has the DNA TGTGCCAGCAGCCAAGAGGGGGCGGGTAAATTGTACTTC.

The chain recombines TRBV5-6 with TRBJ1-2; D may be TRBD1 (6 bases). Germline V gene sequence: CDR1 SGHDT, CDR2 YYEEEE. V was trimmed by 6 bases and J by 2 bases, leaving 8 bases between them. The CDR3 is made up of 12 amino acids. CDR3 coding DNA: TGTGCCAGCACCCAGGGGAACTATGGCTACACCTTC. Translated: CASTQGNYGYTF.

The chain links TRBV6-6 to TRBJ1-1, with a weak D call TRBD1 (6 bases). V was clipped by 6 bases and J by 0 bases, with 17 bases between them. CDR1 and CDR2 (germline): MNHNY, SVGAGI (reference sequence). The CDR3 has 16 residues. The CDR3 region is CASSSTRTAMNTEAFF. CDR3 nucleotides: TGTGCCAGCAGCTCAACCCGGACAGCCATGAACACTGAAGCTTTCTTT.

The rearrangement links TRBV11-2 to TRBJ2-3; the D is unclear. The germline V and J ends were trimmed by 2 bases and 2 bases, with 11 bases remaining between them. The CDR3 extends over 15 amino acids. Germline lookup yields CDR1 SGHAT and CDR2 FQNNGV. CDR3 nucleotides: TGTGCCAGCAGCTTACAGGCCAGCTTCACAGATACGCAGTATTTT. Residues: CASSLQASFTDTQYF.

The CDR3 DNA sequence: TGTGCCACCAGCGTAGAGGTATCGGAGACCCAGTACTTC. The encoded protein is CATSVEVSETQYF. The chain employs TRBV15 and TRBJ2-5; D is unresolved. This CDR3 spans 13 amino acids. Trimming left V 5 bases short and J 5 bases short, with 12 bases between. Germline V CDR1 and CDR2: LNHNV, YYDKDF (reference sequence).

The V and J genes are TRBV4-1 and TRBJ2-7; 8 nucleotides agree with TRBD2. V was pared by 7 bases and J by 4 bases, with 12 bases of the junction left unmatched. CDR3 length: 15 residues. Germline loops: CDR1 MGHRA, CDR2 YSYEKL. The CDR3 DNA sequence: TGCGCCAGCACTAGTGAGCGGGGGCGCGAGTACGAGCAGTACTTC. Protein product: CASTSERGREYEQYF.

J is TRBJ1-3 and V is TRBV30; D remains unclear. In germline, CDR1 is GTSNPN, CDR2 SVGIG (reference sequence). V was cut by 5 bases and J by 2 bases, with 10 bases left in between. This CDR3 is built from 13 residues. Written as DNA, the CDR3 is TGTGCCTGGTCCTCGGTAGCTGGAAACACCATATATTTT. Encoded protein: CAWSSVAGNTIYF.

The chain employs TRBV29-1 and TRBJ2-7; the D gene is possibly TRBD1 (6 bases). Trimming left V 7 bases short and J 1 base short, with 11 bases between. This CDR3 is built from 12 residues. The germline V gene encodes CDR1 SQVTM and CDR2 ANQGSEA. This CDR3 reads CSGLGTSYEQYF. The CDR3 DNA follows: TGCAGCGGCCTGGGGACATCCTACGAGCAGTACTTC.

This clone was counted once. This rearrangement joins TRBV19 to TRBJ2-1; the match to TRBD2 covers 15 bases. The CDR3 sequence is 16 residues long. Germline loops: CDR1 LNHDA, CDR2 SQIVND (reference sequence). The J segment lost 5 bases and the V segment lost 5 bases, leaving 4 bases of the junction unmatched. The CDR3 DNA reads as TGTGCCAGTAGTCGACGGACTAGCGGGAGGGACAATGAGCAGTTCTTC. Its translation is CASSRRTSGRDNEQFF.

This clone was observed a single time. CDR3 protein: CASSYKGQGFDEQFF. CDR3 coding DNA: TGTGCCAGCAGTTACAAGGGACAGGGGTTCGATGAGCAGTTCTTC. The chain is built from TRBV6-2 or TRBV6-3 and TRBJ2-1; the match to TRBD1 covers 10 bases. The germline V gene has CDR1 MNHEY and CDR2 SVGEGT. Trimming removed 2 bases from V and 8 bases from J; junction bases left unmatched: 6. The CDR3 has 15 residues.

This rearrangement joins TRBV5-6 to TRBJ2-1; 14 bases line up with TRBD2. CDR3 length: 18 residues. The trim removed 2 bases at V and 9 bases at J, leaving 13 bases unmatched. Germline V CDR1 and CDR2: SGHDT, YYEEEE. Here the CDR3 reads CASSFGTSGRARGGEQFF. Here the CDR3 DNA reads TGTGCCAGCAGCTTCGGGACTAGCGGGAGAGCCCGGGGTGGTGAGCAGTTCTTC.

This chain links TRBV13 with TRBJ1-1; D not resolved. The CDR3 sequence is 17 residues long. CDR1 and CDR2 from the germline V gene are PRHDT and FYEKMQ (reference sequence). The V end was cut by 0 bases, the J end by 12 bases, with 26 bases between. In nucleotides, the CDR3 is TGTGCCAGCAGCTTAGGACAGATGTTTAGGGAGGACCATACCCCTTTCTTT. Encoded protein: CASSLGQMFREDHTPFF.

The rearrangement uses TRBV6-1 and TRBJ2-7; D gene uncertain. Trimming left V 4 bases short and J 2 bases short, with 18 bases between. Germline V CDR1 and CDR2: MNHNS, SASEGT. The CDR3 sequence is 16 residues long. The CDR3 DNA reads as TGTGCCAGCAGTGGGCCCGACGACGGGTTTGCCTACGAGCAGTACTTC. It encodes CASSGPDDGFAYEQYF.

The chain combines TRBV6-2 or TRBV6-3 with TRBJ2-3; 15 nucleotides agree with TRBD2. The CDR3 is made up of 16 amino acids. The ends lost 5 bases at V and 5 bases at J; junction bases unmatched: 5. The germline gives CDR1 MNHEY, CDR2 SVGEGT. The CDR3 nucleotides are TGTGCCAGCAGTACGGGACTAGCGGGAGGTTTAGATACGCAGTATTTT. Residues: CASSTGLAGGLDTQYF.

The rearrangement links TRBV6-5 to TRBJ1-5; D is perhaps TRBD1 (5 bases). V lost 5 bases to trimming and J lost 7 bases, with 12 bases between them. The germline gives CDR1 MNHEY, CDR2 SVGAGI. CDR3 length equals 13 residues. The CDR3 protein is CASSPRQFQPQHF. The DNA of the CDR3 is TGTGCCAGCAGTCCCCGACAGTTCCAGCCCCAGCATTTT.

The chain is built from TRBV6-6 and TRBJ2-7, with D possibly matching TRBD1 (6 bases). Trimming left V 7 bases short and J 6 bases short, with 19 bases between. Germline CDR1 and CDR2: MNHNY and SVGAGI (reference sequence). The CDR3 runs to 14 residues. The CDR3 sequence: CASTVAGAGSEQYF. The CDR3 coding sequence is TGTGCCAGCACCGTGGCAGGGGCCGGTAGCGAGCAGTACTTC.

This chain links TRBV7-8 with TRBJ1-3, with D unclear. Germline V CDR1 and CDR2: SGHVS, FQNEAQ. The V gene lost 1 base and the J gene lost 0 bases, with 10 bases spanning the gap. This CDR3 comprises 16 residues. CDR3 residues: CASSLGPSRSGNTIYF. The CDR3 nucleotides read TGTGCCAGCAGCTTAGGGCCATCCCGCTCTGGAAACACCATATATTTT. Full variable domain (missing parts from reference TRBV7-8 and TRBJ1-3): GAGVSQSPRYKVAKRGQDVALRCDPISGHVSLFWYQQALGQGPEFLTYFQNEAQLDKSGLPSDRFFAERPEGSVSTLKIQRTQQEDSAVYLCASSLGPSRSGNTIYFGEGSWLTVV.

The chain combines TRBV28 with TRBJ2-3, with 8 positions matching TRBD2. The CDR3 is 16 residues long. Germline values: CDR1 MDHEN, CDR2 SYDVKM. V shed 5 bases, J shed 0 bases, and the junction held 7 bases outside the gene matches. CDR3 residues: CASSPPGLVSTDTQYF. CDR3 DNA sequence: TGTGCCAGCAGTCCACCGGGACTAGTGAGCACAGATACGCAGTATTTT.